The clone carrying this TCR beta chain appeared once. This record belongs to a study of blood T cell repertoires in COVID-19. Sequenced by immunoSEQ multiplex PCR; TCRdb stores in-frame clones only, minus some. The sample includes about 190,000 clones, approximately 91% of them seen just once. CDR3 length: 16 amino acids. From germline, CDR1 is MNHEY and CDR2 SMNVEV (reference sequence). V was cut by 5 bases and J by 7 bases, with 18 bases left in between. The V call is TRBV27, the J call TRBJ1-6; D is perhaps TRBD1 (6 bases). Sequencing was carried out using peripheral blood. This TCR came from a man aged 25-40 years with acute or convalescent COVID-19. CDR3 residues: CASSPGQPYRNSPLHF. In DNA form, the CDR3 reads TGTGCCAGCAGTCCAGGACAGCCTTATCGAAATTCACCCCTCCACTTT.